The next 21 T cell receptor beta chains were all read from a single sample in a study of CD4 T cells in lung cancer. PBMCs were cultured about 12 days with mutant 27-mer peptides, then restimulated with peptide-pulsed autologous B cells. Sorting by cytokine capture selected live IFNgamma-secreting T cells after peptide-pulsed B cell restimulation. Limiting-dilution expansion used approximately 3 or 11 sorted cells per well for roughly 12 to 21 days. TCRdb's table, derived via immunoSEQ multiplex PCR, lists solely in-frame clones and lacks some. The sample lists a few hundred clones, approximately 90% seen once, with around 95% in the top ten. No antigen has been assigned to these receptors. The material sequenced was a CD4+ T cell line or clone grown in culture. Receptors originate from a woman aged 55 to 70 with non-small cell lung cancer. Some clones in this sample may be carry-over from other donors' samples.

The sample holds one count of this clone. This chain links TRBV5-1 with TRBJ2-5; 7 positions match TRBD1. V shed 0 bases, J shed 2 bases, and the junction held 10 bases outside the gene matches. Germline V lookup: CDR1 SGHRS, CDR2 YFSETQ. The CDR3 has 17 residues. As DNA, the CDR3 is TGCGCCAGCAGCTTGGTTCGAGGGGGCGAGGTGCAAGAGACCCAGTACTTC. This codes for CASSLVRGGEVQETQYF.

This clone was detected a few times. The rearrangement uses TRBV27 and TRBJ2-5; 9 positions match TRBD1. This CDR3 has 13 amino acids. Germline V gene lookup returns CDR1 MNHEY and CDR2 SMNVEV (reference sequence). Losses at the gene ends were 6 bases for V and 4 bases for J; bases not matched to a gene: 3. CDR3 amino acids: CASRHRGRETQYF. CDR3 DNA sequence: TGTGCCAGCAGGCACAGGGGGCGAGAGACCCAGTACTTC.

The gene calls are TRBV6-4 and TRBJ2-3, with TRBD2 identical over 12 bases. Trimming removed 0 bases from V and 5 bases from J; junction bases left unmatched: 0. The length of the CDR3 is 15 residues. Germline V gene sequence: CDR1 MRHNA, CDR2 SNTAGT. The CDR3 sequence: CASSDSLAGGDTQYF. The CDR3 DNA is TGTGCCAGCAGTGACTCACTAGCGGGAGGAGATACGCAGTATTTT.

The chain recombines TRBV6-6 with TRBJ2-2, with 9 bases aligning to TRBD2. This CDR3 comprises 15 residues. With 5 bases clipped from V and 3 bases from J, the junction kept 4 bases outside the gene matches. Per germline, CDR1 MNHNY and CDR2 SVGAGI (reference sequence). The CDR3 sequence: CASSKREVDTGELFF. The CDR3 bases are TGTGCCAGCAGTAAGCGGGAGGTCGACACCGGGGAGCTGTTTTTT.

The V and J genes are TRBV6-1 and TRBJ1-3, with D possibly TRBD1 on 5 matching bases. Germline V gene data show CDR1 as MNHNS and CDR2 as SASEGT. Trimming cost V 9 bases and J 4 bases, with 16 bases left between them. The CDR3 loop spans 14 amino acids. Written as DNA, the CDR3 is TGTGCCAGTCTATTAGGGGTGGAGGGAAACACCATATATTTT. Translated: CASLLGVEGNTIYF.

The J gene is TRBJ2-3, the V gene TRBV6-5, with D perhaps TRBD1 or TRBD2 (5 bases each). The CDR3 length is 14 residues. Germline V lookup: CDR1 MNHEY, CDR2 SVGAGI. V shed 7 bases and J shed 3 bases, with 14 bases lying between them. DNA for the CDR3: TGTGCCAGCACCCCGGGGCTAGAGACAGATACGCAGTATTTT. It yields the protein CASTPGLETDTQYF.

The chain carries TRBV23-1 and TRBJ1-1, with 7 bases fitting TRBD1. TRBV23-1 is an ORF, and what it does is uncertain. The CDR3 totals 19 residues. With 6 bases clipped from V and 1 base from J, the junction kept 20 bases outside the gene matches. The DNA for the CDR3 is TGCGCCAGCAGCCCCCGCTCGGAACAGGGGCCCGGTCGGAACACTGAAGCTTTCTTT. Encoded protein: CASSPRSEQGPGRNTEAFF.

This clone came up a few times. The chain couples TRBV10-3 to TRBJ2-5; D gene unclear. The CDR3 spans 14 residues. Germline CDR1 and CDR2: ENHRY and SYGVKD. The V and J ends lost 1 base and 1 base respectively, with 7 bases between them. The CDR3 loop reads CAISEYGGQETQYF. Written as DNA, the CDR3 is TGTGCCATCAGTGAGTATGGCGGCCAAGAGACCCAGTACTTC.

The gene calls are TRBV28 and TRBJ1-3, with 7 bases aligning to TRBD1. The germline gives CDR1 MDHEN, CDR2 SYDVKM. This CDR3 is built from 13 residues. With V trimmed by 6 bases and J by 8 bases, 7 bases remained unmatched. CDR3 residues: CASSHQGEDTIYF. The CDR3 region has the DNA TGTGCCAGCAGCCACCAGGGGGAGGACACCATATATTTT.

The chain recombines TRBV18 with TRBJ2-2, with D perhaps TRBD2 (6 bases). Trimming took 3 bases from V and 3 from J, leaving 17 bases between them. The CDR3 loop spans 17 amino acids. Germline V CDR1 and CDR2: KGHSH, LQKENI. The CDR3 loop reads CASSPQLAGGYTGELFF. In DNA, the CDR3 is TGTGCCAGCTCACCGCAACTAGCTGGAGGATACACCGGGGAGCTGTTTTTT.

The CDR3, as DNA: TGTGCCAGCAGCTTAGAAGCTTTCTTT. Its protein product is CASSLEAFF. V gene TRBV7-2 combines with J gene TRBJ1-1; D is unresolved. This CDR3 has 9 amino acids. Per the germline V gene, CDR1 is SGHTA and CDR2 is FQGNSA. The V end lost 1 base, the J end lost 9 bases, and 0 bases lay between the germline ends.

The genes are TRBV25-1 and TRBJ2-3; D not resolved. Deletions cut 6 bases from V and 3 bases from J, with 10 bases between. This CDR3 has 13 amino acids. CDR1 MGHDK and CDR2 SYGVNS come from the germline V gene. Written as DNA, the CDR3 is TGTGCCAGCAGAGCCCCATCTACAGATACGCAGTATTTT. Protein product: CASRAPSTDTQYF.

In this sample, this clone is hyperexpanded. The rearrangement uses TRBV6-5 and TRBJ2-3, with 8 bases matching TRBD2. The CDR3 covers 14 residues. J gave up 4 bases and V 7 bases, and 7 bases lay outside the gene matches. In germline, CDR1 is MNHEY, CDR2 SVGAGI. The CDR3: CASTPGLEADTQYF. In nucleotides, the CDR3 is TGTGCCAGCACCCCGGGACTAGAGGCAGATACGCAGTATTTT.

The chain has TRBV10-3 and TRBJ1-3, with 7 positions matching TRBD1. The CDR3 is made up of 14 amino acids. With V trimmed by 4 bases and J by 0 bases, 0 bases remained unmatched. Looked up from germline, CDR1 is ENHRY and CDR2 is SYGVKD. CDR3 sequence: CAISGDSSGNTIYF. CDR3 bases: TGTGCCATCAGTGGGGACAGCTCTGGAAACACCATATATTTT.

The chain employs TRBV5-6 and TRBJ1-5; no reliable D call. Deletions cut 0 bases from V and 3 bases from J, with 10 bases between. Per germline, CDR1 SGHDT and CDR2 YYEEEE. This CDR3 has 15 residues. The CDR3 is CASSLGSGANQPQHF. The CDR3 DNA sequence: TGTGCCAGCAGCTTGGGAAGTGGAGCCAATCAGCCCCAGCATTTT.

The CDR3 DNA reads as TGTGCCAGCAGCTTGGCCGGAGACAGGAACACTGAAGCTTTCTTT. This encodes CASSLAGDRNTEAFF. The V gene is TRBV5-6, the J gene TRBJ1-1; TRBD1 is a possible D gene (5 bases). V was trimmed by 0 bases and J by 1 base, leaving 10 bases between them. This CDR3 has 15 amino acids. Germline CDR1 and CDR2: SGHDT and YYEEEE.

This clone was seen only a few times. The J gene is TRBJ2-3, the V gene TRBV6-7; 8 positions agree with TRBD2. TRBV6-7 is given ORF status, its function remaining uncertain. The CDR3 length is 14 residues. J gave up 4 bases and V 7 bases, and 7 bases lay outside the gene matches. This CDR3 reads CASTPGLEADTQYF. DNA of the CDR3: TGTGCCAGCACCCCGGGACTAGAGGCAGATACGCAGTATTTT.

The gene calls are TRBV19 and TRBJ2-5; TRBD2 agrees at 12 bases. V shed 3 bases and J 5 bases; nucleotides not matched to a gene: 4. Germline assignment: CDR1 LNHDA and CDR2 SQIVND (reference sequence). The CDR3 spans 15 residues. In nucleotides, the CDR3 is TGTGCCAGTAGTATGACTAGCGGGAGTTTCGAGACCCAGTACTTC. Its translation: CASSMTSGSFETQYF.

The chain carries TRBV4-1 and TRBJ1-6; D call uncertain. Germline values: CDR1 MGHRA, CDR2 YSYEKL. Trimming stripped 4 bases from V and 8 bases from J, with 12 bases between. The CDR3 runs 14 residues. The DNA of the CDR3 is TGCGCCAGCAGCCTGAGTGGCGTAGATTCACCCCTCCACTTT. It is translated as CASSLSGVDSPLHF.

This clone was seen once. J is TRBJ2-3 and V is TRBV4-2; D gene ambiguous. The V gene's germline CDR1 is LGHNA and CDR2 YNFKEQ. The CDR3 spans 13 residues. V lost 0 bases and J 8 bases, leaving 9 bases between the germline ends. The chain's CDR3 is CASSQDMYSTQYF. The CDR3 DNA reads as TGTGCCAGCAGCCAAGACATGTATAGTACGCAGTATTTT.

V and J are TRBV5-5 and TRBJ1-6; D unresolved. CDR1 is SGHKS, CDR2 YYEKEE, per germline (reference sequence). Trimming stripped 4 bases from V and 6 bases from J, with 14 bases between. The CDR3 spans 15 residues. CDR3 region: CASSPAPYGNSPLHF. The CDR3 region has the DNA TGTGCCAGCAGCCCCGCCCCGTACGGTAATTCACCCCTCCACTTT.